Sequencing of this T cell receptor (beta chain) was carried out in a study of shared clonotypes between healthy human individuals. Clones were read by immunoSEQ multiplex PCR, and TCRdb kept only the in-frame ones, dropping some. The table shows 650,000 to 800,000 clones, with about 91% occurring only once. Germline assignment: CDR1 KGHSH and CDR2 LQKENI. V lost 7 bases and J 5 bases, leaving 24 bases between the germline ends. CDR3 length: 16 residues. Cells designated naive CD8 were CD45RO-negative and were positively selected for CCR7, with terminally differentiated effector memory CD45RA+ cells excluded.

This TCR came from a man aged 25-45 years in good health. The J gene is TRBJ2-7, the V gene TRBV18, with D hard to call. The sample comprised naive CD8+ T cells sorted from blood. CDR3 loop: CASYQIPLPLRHEQYF. CDR3 bases: TGTGCCAGCTACCAAATTCCGTTACCTCTGCGACACGAGCAGTACTTC.